The clone carrying this TCR beta chain was seen a few times. There are 13 residues in the CDR3. Trimming took 3 bases from V and 9 from J; bases not matched to a gene: 4. Per germline, CDR1 SGHNT and CDR2 YYREEE (reference sequence). This entry is derived from a study of T cell repertoires in cytomegalovirus infection. TCRdb re-derived calls from the reads in MiXCR, one entry per CDR3 protein. This table has 200,000 to 300,000 distinct CDR3 sequences, about 13% appearing once. The genes are TRBV5-4 and TRBJ2-5, with TRBD1 identical over 11 bases. The material sequenced was PBMCs. This sequence originates from a human donor in good health (CMV status not recorded). Some clones in this sample may be carry-over from other donors' samples. CDR3 protein: CASSYPGQGAQYF. CDR3 coding DNA: TGTGCCAGCAGCTATCCGGGACAGGGGGCCCAGTACTTC.